This TCR beta chain is drawn from a study of blood T cell repertoires in COVID-19. Sequenced by immunoSEQ multiplex PCR; TCRdb stores in-frame clones only, minus some. The table lists approximately 250,000 clones, 75% to 90% of them singletons, with roughly 3.9% in the top ten. Germline assignment: CDR1 SGDLS and CDR2 YYNGEE. Trimming removed 0 bases from V and 2 bases from J; junction bases left unmatched: 4. This CDR3 has 16 amino acids. This receptor was obtained from a woman in her twenties or thirties with acute COVID-19. Sequenced input: PBMCs or T cells enriched from blood (not recorded which). The J gene is TRBJ1-3, the V gene TRBV9; 8 nucleotides align to TRBD1. The CDR3 DNA sequence: TGTGCCAGCAGCGTAGCCCAGGGGGCCGCTGGAAACACCATATATTTT. This codes for CASSVAQGAAGNTIYF.